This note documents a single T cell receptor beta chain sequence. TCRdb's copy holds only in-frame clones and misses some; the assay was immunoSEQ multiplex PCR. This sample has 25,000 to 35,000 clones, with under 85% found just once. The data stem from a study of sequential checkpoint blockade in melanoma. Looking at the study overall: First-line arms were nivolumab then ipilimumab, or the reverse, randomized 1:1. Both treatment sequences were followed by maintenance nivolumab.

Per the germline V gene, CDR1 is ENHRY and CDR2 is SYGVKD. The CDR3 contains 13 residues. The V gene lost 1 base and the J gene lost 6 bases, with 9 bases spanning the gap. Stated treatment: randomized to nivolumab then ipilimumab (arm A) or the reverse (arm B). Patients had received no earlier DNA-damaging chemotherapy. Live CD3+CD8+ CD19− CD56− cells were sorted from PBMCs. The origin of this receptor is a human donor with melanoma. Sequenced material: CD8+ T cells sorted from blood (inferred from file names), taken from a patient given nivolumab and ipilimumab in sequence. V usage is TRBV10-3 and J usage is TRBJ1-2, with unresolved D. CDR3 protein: CAISELEADGYTF. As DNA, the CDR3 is TGTGCCATCAGTGAGTTGGAGGCTGATGGCTACACCTTC.